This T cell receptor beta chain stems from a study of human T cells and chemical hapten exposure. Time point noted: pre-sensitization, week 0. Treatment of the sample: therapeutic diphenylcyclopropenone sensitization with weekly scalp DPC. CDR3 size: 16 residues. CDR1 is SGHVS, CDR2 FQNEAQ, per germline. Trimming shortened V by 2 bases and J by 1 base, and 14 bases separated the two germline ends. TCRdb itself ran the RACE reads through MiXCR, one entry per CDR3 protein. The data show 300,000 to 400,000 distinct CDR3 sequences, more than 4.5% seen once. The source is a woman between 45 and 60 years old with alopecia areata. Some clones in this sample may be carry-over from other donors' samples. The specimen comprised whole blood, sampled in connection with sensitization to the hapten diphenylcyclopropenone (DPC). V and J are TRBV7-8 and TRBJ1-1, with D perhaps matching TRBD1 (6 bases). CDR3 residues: CASSLFTRTANTEAFF. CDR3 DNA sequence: TGTGCCAGCAGCTTATTTACCAGGACAGCGAACACTGAAGCTTTCTTT.